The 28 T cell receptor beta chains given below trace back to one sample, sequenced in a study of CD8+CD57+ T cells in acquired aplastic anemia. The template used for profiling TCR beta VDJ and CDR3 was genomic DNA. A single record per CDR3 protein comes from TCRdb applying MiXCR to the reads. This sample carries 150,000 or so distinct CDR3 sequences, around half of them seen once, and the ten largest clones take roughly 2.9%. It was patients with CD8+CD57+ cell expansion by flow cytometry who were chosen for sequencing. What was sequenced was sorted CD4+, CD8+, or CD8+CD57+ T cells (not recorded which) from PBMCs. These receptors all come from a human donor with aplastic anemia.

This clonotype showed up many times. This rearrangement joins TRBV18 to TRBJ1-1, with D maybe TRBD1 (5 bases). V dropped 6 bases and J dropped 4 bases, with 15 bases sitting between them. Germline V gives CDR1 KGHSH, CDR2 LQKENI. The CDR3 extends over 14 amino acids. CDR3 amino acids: CASSSQGLGTEAFF. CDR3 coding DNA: TGTGCCAGCTCGTCTCAGGGTCTTGGCACTGAAGCTTTCTTT.

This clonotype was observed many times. As DNA, the CDR3 is TGTGCCAGCAGCCGTGTCCCGGGACTAATGAACACTGAAGCTTTCTTT. The encoded protein is CASSRVPGLMNTEAFF. The chain carries TRBV7-9 and TRBJ1-1; a possible D gene is TRBD1 (5 bases). Germline assignment: CDR1 SEHNR and CDR2 FQNEAQ (reference sequence). The CDR3 is made up of 16 amino acids. The germline V and J ends were trimmed by 5 bases and 0 bases, with 16 bases remaining between them.

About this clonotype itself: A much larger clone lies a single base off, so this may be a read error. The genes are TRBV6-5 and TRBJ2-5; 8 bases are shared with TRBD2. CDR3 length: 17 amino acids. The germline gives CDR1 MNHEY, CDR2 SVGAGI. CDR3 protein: CAISYSRGTSLRETQYF. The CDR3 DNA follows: TGTGCCATCAGTTACTCGAGAGGGACTAGTCTCAGAGAGACCCAGTACTTC.

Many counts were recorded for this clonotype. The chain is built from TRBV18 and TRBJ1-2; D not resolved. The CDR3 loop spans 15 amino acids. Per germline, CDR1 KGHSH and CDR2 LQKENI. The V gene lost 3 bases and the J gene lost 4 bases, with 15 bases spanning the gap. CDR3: CASSPSAGDGYGYTF. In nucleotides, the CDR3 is TGTGCCAGCTCACCTAGCGCGGGCGACGGCTATGGCTACACCTTC.

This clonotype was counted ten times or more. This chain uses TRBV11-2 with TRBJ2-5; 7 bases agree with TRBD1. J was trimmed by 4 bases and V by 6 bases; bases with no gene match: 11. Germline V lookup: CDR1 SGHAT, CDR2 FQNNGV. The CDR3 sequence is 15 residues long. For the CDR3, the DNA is TGTGCCAGCAGGCGGCAGAGGGGGCTAGGAGAGACCCAGTACTTC. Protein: CASRRQRGLGETQYF.

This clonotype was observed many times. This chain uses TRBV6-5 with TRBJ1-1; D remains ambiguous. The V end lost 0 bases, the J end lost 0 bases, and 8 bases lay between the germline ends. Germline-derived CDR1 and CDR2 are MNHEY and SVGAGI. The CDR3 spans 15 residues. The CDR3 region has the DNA TGTGCCAGCAGTTACTCGGGCGGGGTGAACACTGAAGCTTTCTTT. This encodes CASSYSGGVNTEAFF.

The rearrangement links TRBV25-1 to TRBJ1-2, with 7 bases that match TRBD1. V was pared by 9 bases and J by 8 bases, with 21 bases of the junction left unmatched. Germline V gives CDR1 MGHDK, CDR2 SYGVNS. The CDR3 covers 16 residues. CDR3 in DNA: TGTGCCAGTCCCGTCCGGGACAGCCAAAACCCCCTGGGCTACACCTTC. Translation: CASPVRDSQNPLGYTF.

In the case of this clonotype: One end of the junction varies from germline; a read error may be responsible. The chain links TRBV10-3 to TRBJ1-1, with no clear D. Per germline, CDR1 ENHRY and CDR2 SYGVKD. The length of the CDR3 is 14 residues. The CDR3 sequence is CASSESRGDTEAFF. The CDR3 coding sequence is TGTGCCAGCAGTGAATCCCGAGGCGACACTGAAGCTTTCTTT.

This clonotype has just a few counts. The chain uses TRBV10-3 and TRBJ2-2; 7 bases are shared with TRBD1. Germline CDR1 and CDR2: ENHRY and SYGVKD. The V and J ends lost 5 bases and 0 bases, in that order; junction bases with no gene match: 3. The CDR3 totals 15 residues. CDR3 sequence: CAISTGTANTGELFF. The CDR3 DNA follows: TGTGCCATCAGTACCGGGACAGCGAACACCGGGGAGCTGTTTTTT.

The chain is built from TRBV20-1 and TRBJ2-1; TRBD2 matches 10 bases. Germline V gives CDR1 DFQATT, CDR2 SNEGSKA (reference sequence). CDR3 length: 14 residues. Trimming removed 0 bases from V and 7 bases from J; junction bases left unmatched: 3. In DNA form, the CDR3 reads TGCAGTGCTAGAGAGCTGACTAGCGGGAATGAGCAGTTCTTC. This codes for CSARELTSGNEQFF.

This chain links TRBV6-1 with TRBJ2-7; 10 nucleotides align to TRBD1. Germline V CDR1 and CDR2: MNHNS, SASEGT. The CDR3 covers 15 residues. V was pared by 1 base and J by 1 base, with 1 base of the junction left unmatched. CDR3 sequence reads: CASSEGQGASYEQYF. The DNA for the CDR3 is TGTGCCAGCAGTGAAGGACAGGGGGCGTCCTACGAGCAGTACTTC.

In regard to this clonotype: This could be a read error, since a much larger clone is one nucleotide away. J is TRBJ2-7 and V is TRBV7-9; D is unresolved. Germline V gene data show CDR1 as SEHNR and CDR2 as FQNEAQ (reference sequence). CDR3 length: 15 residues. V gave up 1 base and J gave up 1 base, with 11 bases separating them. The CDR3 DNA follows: TGTGCCAGCAGCTTAGATCGACGCATGTCCTACGAGCAGTACTTC. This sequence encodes CASSLDRRMSYEQYF.

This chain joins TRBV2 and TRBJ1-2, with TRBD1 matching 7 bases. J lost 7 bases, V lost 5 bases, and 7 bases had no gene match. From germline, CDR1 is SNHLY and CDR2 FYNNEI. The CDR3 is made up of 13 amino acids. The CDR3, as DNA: TGTGCCAGCAGTTTTAGGGGACAGCTTGGCTACACCTTC. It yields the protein CASSFRGQLGYTF.

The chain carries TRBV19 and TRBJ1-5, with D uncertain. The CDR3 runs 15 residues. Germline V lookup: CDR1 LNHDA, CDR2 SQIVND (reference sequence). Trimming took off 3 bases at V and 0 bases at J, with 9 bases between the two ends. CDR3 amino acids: CASSINGASNQPQHF. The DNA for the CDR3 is TGTGCCAGTAGTATCAACGGAGCTAGCAATCAGCCCCAGCATTTT.

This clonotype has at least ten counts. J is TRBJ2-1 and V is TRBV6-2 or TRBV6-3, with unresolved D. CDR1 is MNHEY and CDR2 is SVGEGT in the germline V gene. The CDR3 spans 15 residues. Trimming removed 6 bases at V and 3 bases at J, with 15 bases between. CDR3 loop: CASSQRGAIYNEQFF. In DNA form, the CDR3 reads TGTGCCAGCAGCCAAAGAGGTGCTATCTACAATGAGCAGTTCTTC.

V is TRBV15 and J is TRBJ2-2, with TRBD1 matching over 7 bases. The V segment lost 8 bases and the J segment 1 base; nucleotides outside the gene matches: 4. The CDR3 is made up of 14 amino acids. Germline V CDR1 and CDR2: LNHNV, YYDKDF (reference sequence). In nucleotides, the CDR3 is TGTGCCACCCGGGACAGAAAGAACACCGGGGAGCTGTTTTTT. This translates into CATRDRKNTGELFF.

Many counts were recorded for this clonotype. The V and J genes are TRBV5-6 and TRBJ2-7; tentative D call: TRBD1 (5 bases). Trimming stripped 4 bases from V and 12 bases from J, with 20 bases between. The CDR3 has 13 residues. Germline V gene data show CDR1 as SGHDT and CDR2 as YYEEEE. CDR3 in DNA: TGTGCCAGCAGCCCGAGACACGAAGGACATATGTACGTC. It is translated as CASSPRHEGHMYV.

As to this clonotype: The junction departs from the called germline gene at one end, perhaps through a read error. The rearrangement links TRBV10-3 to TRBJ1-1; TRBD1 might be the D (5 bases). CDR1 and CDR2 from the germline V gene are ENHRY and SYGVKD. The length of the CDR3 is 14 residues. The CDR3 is CASSEGTGYTEAFF. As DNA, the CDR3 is TGTGCCAGCAGTGAGGGGACGGGGTACACTGAAGCTTTCTTT.

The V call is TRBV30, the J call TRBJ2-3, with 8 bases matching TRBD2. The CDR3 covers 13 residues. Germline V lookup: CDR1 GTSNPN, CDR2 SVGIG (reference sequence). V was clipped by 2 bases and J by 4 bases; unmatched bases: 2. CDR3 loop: CAWSRLASDTQYF. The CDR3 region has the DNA TGTGCCTGGAGTCGACTAGCGTCAGATACGCAGTATTTT.

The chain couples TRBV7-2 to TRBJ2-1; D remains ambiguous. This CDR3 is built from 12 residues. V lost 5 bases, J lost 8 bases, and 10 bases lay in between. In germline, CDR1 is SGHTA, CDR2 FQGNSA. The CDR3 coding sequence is TGTGCCAGCAGCCTTCTCTTCGATGAGCAGTTCTTC. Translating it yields CASSLLFDEQFF.

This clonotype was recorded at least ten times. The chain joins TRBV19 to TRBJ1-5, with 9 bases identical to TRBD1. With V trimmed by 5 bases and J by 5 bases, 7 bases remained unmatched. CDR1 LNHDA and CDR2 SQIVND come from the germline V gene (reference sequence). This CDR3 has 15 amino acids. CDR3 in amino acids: CASSPGDRDHQPQHF. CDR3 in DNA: TGTGCCAGTAGTCCGGGGGACAGGGACCATCAGCCCCAGCATTTT.

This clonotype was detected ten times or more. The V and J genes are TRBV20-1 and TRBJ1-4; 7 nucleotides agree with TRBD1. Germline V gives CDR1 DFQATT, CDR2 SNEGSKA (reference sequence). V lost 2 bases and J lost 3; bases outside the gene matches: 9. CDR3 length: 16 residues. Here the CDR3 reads CSARKVGDRANEKLFF. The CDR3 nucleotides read TGCAGTGCTAGAAAGGTGGGGGACAGAGCTAATGAAAAACTGTTTTTT.

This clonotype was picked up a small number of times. CDR3 protein: CASSQVMGTDTQYF. The CDR3 DNA reads TGTGCCAGCAGCCAAGTAATGGGAACAGATACGCAGTATTTT. V gene TRBV3-1 combines with J gene TRBJ2-3; D gene uncertain. Germline loops: CDR1 LGHDT, CDR2 YNNKEL (reference sequence). There are 14 residues in the CDR3. V was cut by 1 base and J by 3 bases, with 8 bases left in between.

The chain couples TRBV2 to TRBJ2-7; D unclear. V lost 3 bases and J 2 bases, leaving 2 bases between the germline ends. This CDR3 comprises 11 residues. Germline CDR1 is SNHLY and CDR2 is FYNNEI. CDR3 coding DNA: TGTGCCAGCAGTGAGACCTACGAGCAGTACGTC. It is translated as CASSETYEQYV.

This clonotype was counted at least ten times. CDR3 region: CSARDQGSGRFADTQYF. The CDR3 DNA reads TGCAGTGCTAGAGATCAGGGTAGCGGGAGGTTCGCAGATACGCAGTATTTT. The rearrangement joins TRBV20-1 to TRBJ2-3; 10 bases map to TRBD2. Losses at the gene ends were 0 bases for V and 4 bases for J; bases not matched to a gene: 10. Germline CDR1 and CDR2: DFQATT and SNEGSKA (reference sequence). This CDR3 has 17 amino acids.

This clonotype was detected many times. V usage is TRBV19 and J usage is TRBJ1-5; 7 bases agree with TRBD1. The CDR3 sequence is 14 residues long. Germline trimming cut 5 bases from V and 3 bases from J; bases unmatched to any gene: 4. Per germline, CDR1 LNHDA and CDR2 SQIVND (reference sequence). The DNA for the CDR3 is TGTGCCAGTAGTGGAGGACAGGACAATCAGCCCCAGCATTTT. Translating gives CASSGGQDNQPQHF.

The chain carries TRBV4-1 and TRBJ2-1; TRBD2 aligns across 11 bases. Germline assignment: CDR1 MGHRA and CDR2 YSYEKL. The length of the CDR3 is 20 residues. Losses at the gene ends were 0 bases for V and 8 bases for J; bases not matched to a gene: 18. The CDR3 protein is CASSQDLDYSGGARGDEQFF. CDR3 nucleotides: TGCGCCAGCAGCCAAGATTTGGATTATAGCGGGGGGGCCCGGGGTGATGAGCAGTTCTTC.

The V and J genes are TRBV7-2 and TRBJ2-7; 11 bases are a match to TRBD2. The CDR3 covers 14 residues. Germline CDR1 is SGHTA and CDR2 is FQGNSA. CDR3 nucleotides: TGTGCCAGCAGCCCTCGACTAGCGGGGTACGGGCAGTACGTC. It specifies CASSPRLAGYGQYV.